The 8 T cell receptor beta chains listed next were all sequenced from one sample in a study of T cell repertoires in ileal Crohn's disease. Time point reported: neoterminal ileum biopsy at postoperative endoscopy, about 6 months after surgery. TCRdb keeps only in-frame clones here, not all; method: immunoSEQ multiplex PCR. This table holds about 3,000 clones, about nine tenths found once. Input material: ileal tissue. These receptors all come from an adult with Crohn's disease.

This chain links TRBV11-1 with TRBJ2-3; TRBD1 might be the D (6 bases). The CDR3 is made up of 15 amino acids. The germline V gene encodes CDR1 SGHAT and CDR2 FQDESV (reference sequence). V was trimmed by 2 bases and J by 2 bases, leaving 11 bases between them. The DNA of the CDR3 is TGTGCCAGCAGCTTAAGGTGGGGGCCCACAGATACGCAGTATTTT. It codes for CASSLRWGPTDTQYF.

The rearrangement joins TRBV7-9 to TRBJ2-3; either TRBD1 or TRBD2 may fit D (5 bases each). Per germline, CDR1 SEHNR and CDR2 FQNEAQ (reference sequence). This CDR3 comprises 16 residues. The germline V and J ends were trimmed by 7 bases and 2 bases, with 19 bases remaining between them. This CDR3 reads CASILDGAVHTDTQYF. The CDR3 bases are TGTGCCAGCATCTTGGACGGGGCAGTTCACACAGATACGCAGTATTTT. The full variable domain, its missing parts supplied by reference TRBV7-9 and TRBJ2-3, is DTGVSQNPRHKITKRGQNVTFRCDPISEHNRLYWYRQTLGQGPEFLTYFQNEAQLEKSRLLSDRFSAERPKGSFSTLEIQRTEQGDSAMYLCASILDGAVHTDTQYFGPGTRLTVL.

V gene TRBV10-3 combines with J gene TRBJ1-2; D not resolved. This CDR3 contains 11 residues. Germline assignment: CDR1 ENHRY and CDR2 SYGVKD. Trimming took 6 bases from V and 6 from J, leaving 8 bases between them. CDR3 region: CAISQTDGYTF. CDR3 sequence (DNA): TGTGCCATCAGCCAGACGGATGGCTACACCTTC.

This clone occurred a few times. The chain has TRBV6-4 and TRBJ2-3, with D tentatively TRBD2 (6 bases). CDR3 length: 16 residues. Germline CDR1 and CDR2: MRHNA and SNTAGT. With 4 bases removed from V and 0 bases from J, the gap between germline ends came to 14 bases. The CDR3 DNA is TGTGCCAGCAGTGTGGGGACTCTCACTAGCACAGATACGCAGTATTTT. This sequence encodes CASSVGTLTSTDTQYF.

The chain uses TRBV4-1 and TRBJ1-2; D not certain. Trimming left V 4 bases short and J 2 bases short, with 17 bases between. The CDR3 sequence is 16 residues long. Per germline, CDR1 MGHRA and CDR2 YSYEKL. CDR3 loop: CASSPIRTLPNYGYTF. CDR3 sequence (DNA): TGCGCCAGCAGCCCGATCCGGACTCTTCCCAACTATGGCTACACCTTC.

This clone was recorded a few times. The chain uses TRBV9 and TRBJ1-1; D is perhaps TRBD1 (5 bases). Germline lookup yields CDR1 SGDLS and CDR2 YYNGEE. This CDR3 spans 14 amino acids. Deletions cut 3 bases from V and 0 bases from J, with 9 bases between. CDR3 coding DNA: TGTGCCAGCAGCGAGGAGACAGTGAACACTGAAGCTTTCTTT. Translated, it gives CASSEETVNTEAFF.

This chain uses TRBV7-6 with TRBJ2-7; D not resolved. This CDR3 is built from 17 residues. Trimming stripped 1 base from V and 0 bases from J, with 16 bases between. The germline V gene has CDR1 SGHVS and CDR2 FNYEAQ. The chain's CDR3 is CASSLEGGRQASYEQYF. Here the CDR3 DNA reads TGTGCCAGCAGCTTAGAAGGCGGTCGGCAGGCCTCCTACGAGCAGTACTTC.

CDR3 coding DNA: TGTGCCAGCAGCTTAGAGGCAGGGAACTATGGCTACACCTTC. This sequence encodes CASSLEAGNYGYTF. The gene calls are TRBV7-8 and TRBJ1-2; tentatively, D is TRBD1 (5 bases). Trimming took off 1 base at V and 2 bases at J, with 8 bases between the two ends. CDR3 length: 14 amino acids. The germline gives CDR1 SGHVS, CDR2 FQNEAQ.